A single sample is the source of the 23 T cell receptor beta chains below, sequenced in a study of breast tumors, draining lymph nodes, adjacent tissues. Using its own MiXCR run on the multiplex PCR reads, TCRdb lists one record per CDR3 protein. In the table there are over 250,000 distinct CDR3 sequences, 30% of which are singletons. Breast cancer patients provided tissue from their axillary draining lymph nodes. Input material: axillary lymph node tissue. These receptors all come from a female donor with breast cancer. Some clones in this sample may be carry-over from other donors' samples.

This clonotype was recorded at least ten times. The chain recombines TRBV4-2 with TRBJ2-2; the match to TRBD2 covers 12 bases. The CDR3 spans 16 residues. With V trimmed by 3 bases and J by 4 bases, 3 bases remained unmatched. CDR1 and CDR2 (germline): LGHNA, YNFKEQ. CDR3 in DNA: TGTGCCAGCAGCCAGACTAGCGGGAGTATCACCGGGGAGCTGTTTTTT. Translation: CASSQTSGSITGELFF.

A remark on this clonotype: Since a much larger clone is just one base distant, this may be a read error. The J gene is TRBJ2-5, the V gene TRBV5-1; tentative D call: TRBD1 (5 bases). The CDR3 has 14 residues. The germline V gene has CDR1 SGHRS and CDR2 YFSETQ. For the CDR3, the DNA is TGCGCCAGCAGCTTACCAGGGATTAGAGAGGCCCAGTACTTC. Translation: CASSLPGIREAQYF.

This clonotype showed up many times. This chain uses TRBV5-6 with TRBJ2-3; tentatively, D is TRBD1 (6 bases). The V and J ends lost 0 bases and 1 base respectively, with 12 bases between them. This CDR3 is built from 16 residues. Looked up from germline, CDR1 is SGHDT and CDR2 is YYEEEE. CDR3 sequence: CASSLVTGQGTDTQYF. The CDR3 DNA reads TGTGCCAGCAGCTTGGTGACAGGACAAGGCACAGATACGCAGTATTTT.

The gene calls are TRBV3-2 and TRBJ2-1; the table's TRBD1 call for D was not verified on the DNA. TRBV3-2 is a pseudogene locus. The CDR3 spans 12 residues. The CDR3, as DNA: TGTGCCAGCTCTGAGGGGAGAGGTGAGCAGTTCTTC. Protein: CASSEGRGEQFF.

This clonotype occurred many times. The V and J genes are TRBV24-1 and TRBJ2-2; a weak D match, TRBD2 (6 bases). This CDR3 is 13 amino acids long. Trimming removed 5 bases from V and 5 bases from J, with 8 bases in between. Germline V CDR1 and CDR2: KGHDR, SFDVKD. DNA of the CDR3: TGTGCCACCAGTGTTAGCGGTACCGGGGAGCTGTTTTTT. Its translation: CATSVSGTGELFF.

This clonotype was found many times. V and J are TRBV29-1 and TRBJ2-1; the match to TRBD2 covers 8 bases. The CDR3 extends over 12 amino acids. Germline V gene lookup returns CDR1 SQVTM and CDR2 ANQGSEA. The V and J ends lost 7 bases and 9 bases, in that order; junction bases with no gene match: 8. This CDR3 reads CSAHGGEVEQFF. CDR3 bases: TGCAGCGCCCACGGGGGGGAGGTTGAGCAGTTCTTC.

In its sample, this clonotype was seen a few times. V gene TRBV4-2 combines with J gene TRBJ2-1; 10 nucleotides match TRBD2. Losses at the gene ends were 0 bases for V and 0 bases for J; bases not matched to a gene: 2. The CDR3 contains 17 residues. The germline V gene encodes CDR1 LGHNA and CDR2 YNFKEQ. In nucleotides, the CDR3 is TGTGCCAGCAGCCAAGAGGCTAGCGGGAGCTCCTACAATGAGCAGTTCTTC. It yields the protein CASSQEASGSSYNEQFF.

This clonotype was seen repeatedly, ten times or more. In DNA, the CDR3 is TGCGCCAGCAGCATCGGACTAGGGGAGACCCAGTACTTC. The encoded protein is CASSIGLGETQYF. The chain employs TRBV5-1 and TRBJ2-5, with 7 nucleotides matching TRBD2. Germline values: CDR1 SGHRS, CDR2 YFSETQ. With 4 bases clipped from V and 5 bases from J, the junction kept 5 bases outside the gene matches. The CDR3 loop spans 13 amino acids.

This clonotype showed up many times. The chain couples TRBV6-9 to TRBJ2-7, with D perhaps TRBD1 (5 bases). Germline values: CDR1 MNHGY, CDR2 SVAAGI. CDR3 size: 12 residues. V lost 6 bases and J 5 bases, leaving 11 bases between the germline ends. CDR3 amino acids: CASRGREDEQYF. In nucleotides, the CDR3 is TGTGCCAGCAGGGGGCGAGAGGACGAGCAGTACTTC.

The sample holds many counts of this clonotype. The rearrangement joins TRBV7-8 to TRBJ2-5; TRBD1 matches at 8 bases. The CDR3 covers 14 residues. Germline V gives CDR1 SGHVS, CDR2 FQNEAQ. Germline trimming cut 5 bases from V and 4 bases from J; bases unmatched to any gene: 6. The CDR3 spells CASSANRGSETQYF. The CDR3 nucleotides read TGTGCCAGCAGCGCAAACAGGGGGTCAGAGACCCAGTACTTC.

This clonotype was counted ten times or more. The chain links TRBV2 to TRBJ2-7; the D is unclear. CDR1 SNHLY and CDR2 FYNNEI come from the germline V gene. The CDR3 covers 12 residues. V dropped 0 bases and J dropped 6 bases, with 6 bases sitting between them. The CDR3 reads CASSEAYVEQYF. CDR3 coding DNA: TGTGCCAGCAGTGAAGCCTACGTCGAGCAGTACTTC.

A remark on this clonotype: It may be a read error: a sequence one base away is much more abundant. The rearrangement uses TRBV5-1 and TRBJ2-5; D gene unclear. In germline, CDR1 is SGHRS, CDR2 YFSETQ. This CDR3 contains 14 residues. V lost 1 base to trimming and J lost 0 bases, with 7 bases between them. The CDR3 here is CASSLSLNQETQYF. CDR3 DNA sequence: TGCGCCAGCAGCTTGAGCCTTAACCAAGAGACCCAGTACTTC.

This clonotype has ten or more counts. The CDR3 loop is CASSARTGGNEQYF. CDR3 bases: TGTGCCAGCAGCGCCAGAACAGGGGGAAACGAGCAGTACTTC. V is TRBV9 and J is TRBJ2-7, with 8 bases aligning to TRBD1. This CDR3 region has 14 residues. Germline values: CDR1 SGDLS, CDR2 YYNGEE. Losses at the gene ends were 3 bases for V and 5 bases for J; bases not matched to a gene: 7.

The sample holds many counts of this clonotype. CDR3 in amino acids: CASSSGTGLYGYTF. Here the CDR3 DNA reads TGTGCCAGCAGTTCAGGGACAGGTCTCTATGGCTACACCTTC. The rearrangement links TRBV28 to TRBJ1-2; 8 bases are shared with TRBD1. Germline V gene lookup returns CDR1 MDHEN and CDR2 SYDVKM. This CDR3 region has 14 residues. The trim removed 4 bases at V and 4 bases at J, leaving 5 bases unmatched.

This clonotype was observed many times. The rearrangement joins TRBV11-2 to TRBJ2-7, with 7 bases lining up with TRBD1. V lost 5 bases, J lost 6 bases, and 13 bases stayed unmatched. The CDR3 spans 15 residues. Germline V gene lookup returns CDR1 SGHAT and CDR2 FQNNGV. CDR3 region: CASSREQGSLVEQYF. The CDR3 bases are TGTGCCAGCAGCCGAGAACAGGGGTCCCTTGTCGAGCAGTACTTC.

This clonotype was found many times. This chain joins TRBV20-1 and TRBJ2-1; D call uncertain. V gave up 6 bases and J gave up 4 bases, with 16 bases separating them. This CDR3 comprises 14 residues. Germline CDR1 reads DFQATT; CDR2 reads SNEGSKA (reference sequence). Here the CDR3 DNA reads TGCAGTGCCCAAGACTCTAACATTTACAATGAGCAGTTCTTC. It specifies CSAQDSNIYNEQFF.

This clonotype was recorded many times. The chain carries TRBV24-1 and TRBJ2-1; either TRBD1 or TRBD2 may fit D (5 bases each). Germline V gene data show CDR1 as KGHDR and CDR2 as SFDVKD. CDR3 size: 13 residues. V gave up 7 bases and J gave up 9 bases, with 15 bases separating them. In DNA form, the CDR3 reads TGTGCCACCAGCCCCGATTGGGGGAGTGAGCAGTTCTTC. Protein sequence: CATSPDWGSEQFF.

The sample holds many counts of this clonotype. This sequence joins TRBV10-3 and TRBJ2-5, with 8 bases that match TRBD1. The CDR3 contains 12 residues. The ends lost 6 bases at V and 5 bases at J; junction bases unmatched: 2. The germline gives CDR1 ENHRY, CDR2 SYGVKD. The CDR3 region has the DNA TGTGCCATCAGGGGGACAGGCGAGACCCAGTACTTC. Encoded protein: CAIRGTGETQYF.

This clonotype appeared many times. The chain is built from TRBV4-1 and TRBJ1-5; D remains unclear. The CDR3 is made up of 15 amino acids. The V gene's germline CDR1 is MGHRA and CDR2 YSYEKL. Trimming shortened V by 1 base and J by 0 bases, and 7 bases separated the two germline ends. CDR3 loop: CASSQGTPSNQPQHF. The CDR3 DNA is TGCGCCAGCAGCCAAGGAACCCCTAGCAATCAGCCCCAGCATTTT.

This clonotype has ten or more counts. The chain uses TRBV2 and TRBJ1-5; D ambiguous. CDR1 is SNHLY and CDR2 is FYNNEI in the germline V gene. The CDR3 is 11 amino acids. V lost 3 bases and J lost 7, with 4 bases in between. The CDR3 region is CASSDGQPQHF. The CDR3, as DNA: TGTGCCAGCAGTGACGGGCAGCCCCAGCATTTT.

The rearrangement links TRBV7-9 to TRBJ1-6, with 12 nucleotides matching TRBD1. The CDR3 totals 20 residues. The junction had 19 bases not matched to a gene; V was cut back by 4 bases and J by 9 bases. In germline, CDR1 is SEHNR, CDR2 FQNEAQ (reference sequence). The CDR3 reads CASSSPKRDRGQLFPSPLHF. The DNA for the CDR3 is TGTGCCAGCAGCTCCCCGAAGAGGGACAGGGGGCAACTCTTTCCTTCACCCCTCCACTTT.

To note about this clonotype: With a much larger clone just one base away, this may be a read error. The V gene is TRBV11-2, the J gene TRBJ2-5; 8 bases map to TRBD1. The CDR3 loop spans 15 amino acids. Germline loops: CDR1 SGHAT, CDR2 FQNNGV. Trimming took 0 bases from V and 7 from J; bases not matched to a gene: 7. CDR3 loop: CASSLEYRGTGTQYF. CDR3 DNA sequence: TGTGCCAGCAGCTTAGAGTACAGGGGGACGGGGACCCAGTACTTC.

The V and J genes are TRBV5-1 and TRBJ2-1; the D gene is possibly TRBD2 (5 bases). V shed 4 bases and J shed 8 bases, with 10 bases lying between them. Germline V CDR1 and CDR2: SGHRS, YFSETQ. This CDR3 region has 12 residues. The CDR3 spells CASSVGGYEQFF. CDR3 nucleotides: TGCGCCAGCAGCGTTGGCGGGTATGAGCAGTTCTTC.